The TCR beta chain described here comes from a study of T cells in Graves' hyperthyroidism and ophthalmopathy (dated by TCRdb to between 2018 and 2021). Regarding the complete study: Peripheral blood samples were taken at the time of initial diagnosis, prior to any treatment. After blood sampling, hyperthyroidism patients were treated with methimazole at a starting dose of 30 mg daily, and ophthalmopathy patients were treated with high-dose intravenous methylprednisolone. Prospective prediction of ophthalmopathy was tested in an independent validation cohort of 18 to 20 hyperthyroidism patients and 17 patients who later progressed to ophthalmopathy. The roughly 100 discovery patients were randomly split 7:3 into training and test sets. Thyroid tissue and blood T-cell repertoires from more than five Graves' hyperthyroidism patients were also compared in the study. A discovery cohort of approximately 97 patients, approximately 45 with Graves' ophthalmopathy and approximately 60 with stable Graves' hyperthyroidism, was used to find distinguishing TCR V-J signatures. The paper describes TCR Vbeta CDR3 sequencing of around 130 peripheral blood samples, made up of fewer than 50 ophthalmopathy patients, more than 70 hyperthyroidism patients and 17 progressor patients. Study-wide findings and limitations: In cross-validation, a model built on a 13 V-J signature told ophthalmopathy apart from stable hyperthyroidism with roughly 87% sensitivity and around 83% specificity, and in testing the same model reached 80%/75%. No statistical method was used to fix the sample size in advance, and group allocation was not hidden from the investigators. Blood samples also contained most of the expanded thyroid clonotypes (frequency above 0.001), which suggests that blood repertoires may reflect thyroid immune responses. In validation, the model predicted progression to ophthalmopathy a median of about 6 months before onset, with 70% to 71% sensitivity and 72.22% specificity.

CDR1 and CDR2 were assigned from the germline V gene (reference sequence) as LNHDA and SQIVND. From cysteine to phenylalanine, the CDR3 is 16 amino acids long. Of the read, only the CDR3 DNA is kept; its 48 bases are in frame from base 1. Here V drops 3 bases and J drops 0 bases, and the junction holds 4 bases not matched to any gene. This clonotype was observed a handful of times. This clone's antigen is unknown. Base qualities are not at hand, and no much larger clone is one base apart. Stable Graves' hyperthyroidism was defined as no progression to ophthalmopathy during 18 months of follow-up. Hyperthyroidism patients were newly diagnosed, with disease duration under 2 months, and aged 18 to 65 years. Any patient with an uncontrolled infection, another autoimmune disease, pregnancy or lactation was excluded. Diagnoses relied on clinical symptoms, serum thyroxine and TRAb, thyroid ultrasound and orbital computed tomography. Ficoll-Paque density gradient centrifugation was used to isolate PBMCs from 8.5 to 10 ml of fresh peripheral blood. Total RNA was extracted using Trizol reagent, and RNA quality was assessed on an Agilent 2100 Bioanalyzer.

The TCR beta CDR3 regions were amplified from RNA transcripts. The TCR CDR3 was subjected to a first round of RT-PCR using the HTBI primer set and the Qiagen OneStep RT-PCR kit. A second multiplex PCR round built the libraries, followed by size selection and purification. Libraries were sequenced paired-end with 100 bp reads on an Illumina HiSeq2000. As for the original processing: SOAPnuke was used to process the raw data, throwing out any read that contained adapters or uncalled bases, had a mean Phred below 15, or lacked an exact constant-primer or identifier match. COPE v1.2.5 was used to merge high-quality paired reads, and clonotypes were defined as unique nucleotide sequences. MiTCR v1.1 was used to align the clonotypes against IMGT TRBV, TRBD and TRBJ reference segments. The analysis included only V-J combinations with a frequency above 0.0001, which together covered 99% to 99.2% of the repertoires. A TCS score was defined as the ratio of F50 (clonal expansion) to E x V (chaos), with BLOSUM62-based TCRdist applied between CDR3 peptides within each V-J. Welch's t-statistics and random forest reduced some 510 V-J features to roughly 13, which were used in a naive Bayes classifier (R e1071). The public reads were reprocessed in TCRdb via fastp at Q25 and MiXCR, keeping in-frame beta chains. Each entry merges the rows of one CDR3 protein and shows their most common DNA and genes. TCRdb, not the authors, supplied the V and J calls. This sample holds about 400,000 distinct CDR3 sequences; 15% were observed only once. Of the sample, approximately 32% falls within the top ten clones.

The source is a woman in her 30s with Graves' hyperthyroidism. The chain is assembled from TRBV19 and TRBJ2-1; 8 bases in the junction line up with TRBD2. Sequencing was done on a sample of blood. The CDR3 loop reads CASSIFAGGSYNEQFF. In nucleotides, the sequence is TGTGCCAGTAGTATTTTTGCGGGAGGCTCCTACAATGAGCAGTTCTTC.